These T cell receptor beta chains were read from a single sample in a study of PD-L1 blockade in urothelial cancer. The protocol was immunoSEQ multiplex PCR, while the TCRdb copy is restricted to in-frame clones and leaves out a portion. The sample carries about 53,000 clones, 70% to 90% recorded once. The sequenced sample was PBMCs, obtained around atezolizumab (anti-PD-L1) treatment. The receptors derive from a woman aged 60 to 75 with urothelial cancer. Both conserved end residues are part of each CDR3. A D gene is named only where the DNA matches it firmly. The size field is filled for only some rows; it gives once, few, many or a size class.

clone size	CDR3 length	V gene	J gene	D gene	CDR3 DNA	CDR3 protein
few	11	TRBV6-6	TRBJ1-2	.	TGTGCCAGCACCCGGGGGGGCGGCTACACCTTC	CASTRGGGYTF
.	16	TRBV5-4	TRBJ1-1	.	TGTGCCAGCAGCTCATTGAGACTGGGTATGAACACTGAAGCTTTCTTT	CASSSLRLGMNTEAFF
once	15	TRBV9	TRBJ2-1	TRBD2	TGTGCCAGCAGCGTAGTTGGTAGCGGGGGTACTGAGCAGTTCTTC	CASSVVGSGGTEQFF
.	15	TRBV5-4	TRBJ2-3	TRBD1	TGTGCCAGCAGCTTAGGGACAGGGGTGGCAGATACGCAGTATTTT	CASSLGTGVADTQYF
.	15	TRBV9	TRBJ1-2	.	TGTGCCAGCAGCGTAGACGAGATCCTCGACTATGGCTACACCTTC	CASSVDEILDYGYTF
.	17	TRBV7-2	TRBJ2-7	TRBD2	TGTGCCAGCAGCTCCGGGACTAGCGGGAGGGCCTTGGACGAGCAGTACTTC	CASSSGTSGRALDEQYF
.	14	TRBV2	TRBJ1-1	TRBD1	TGTGCCAGCAGCCCCGGGACAGGGGTGAGTGAAGCTTTCTTT	CASSPGTGVSEAFF
.	15	TRBV5-4	TRBJ2-7	TRBD1	TGTGCCAGCAGCCAGACAGGGTCTAGCTCCTACGAGCAGTACTTC	CASSQTGSSSYEQYF
.	15	TRBV15	TRBJ1-1	.	TGTGCCACCAGCAGGGGGAGGGTTTCGAACACTGAAGCTTTCTTT	CATSRGRVSNTEAFF
.	14	TRBV5-1	TRBJ1-1	.	TGCGCCAGCAGCGAGCGGGACTTGGGGACTGAAGCTTTCTTT	CASSERDLGTEAFF
once	13	TRBV19	TRBJ2-3	.	TGTGCCAGTAGTATCTTTGGGGCTAAAGAGCAGTATTTT	CASSIFGAKEQYF
.	17	TRBV7-2	TRBJ2-1	TRBD1	TGTGCCAGCAGCCTACAGGGACAGGGGTTCTCCTACAATGAGCAGTTCTTC	CASSLQGQGFSYNEQFF
.	15	TRBV9	TRBJ2-7	TRBD1	TGTGCCAGCAGCGTAGCTACAGGACAGGGCTACGAGCAGTACTTC	CASSVATGQGYEQYF
few	14	TRBV27	TRBJ1-1	.	TGTGCCAGCAGTTTCTCAGGGCTGAGCACTGAAGCTTTCTTT	CASSFSGLSTEAFF
.	17	TRBV5-5	TRBJ1-1	.	TGTGCCAGCAGCTTGGTCCTTCAGGCCAGGAAGAACACTGAAGCTTTCTTT	CASSLVLQARKNTEAFF
.	18	TRBV12-2	TRBJ2-1	.	TGTGCAAGTCGCTTAGTGGGGGCCTCGGGCGGGAGGTTAAATGAGCAGTTCTTC	CASRLVGASGGRLNEQFF
.	17	TRBV27	TRBJ2-1	TRBD1	TGTGCCAGCATCCCACTCCGCACAGGGGCCTCTAGAAATGAGCAGTTCTTC	CASIPLRTGASRNEQFF
.	14	TRBV7-2	TRBJ2-5	.	TGTGCCAGCAGCTTAGGGGGCTGGGCGGAGACCCAGTACTTC	CASSLGGWAETQYF
.	13	TRBV7-2	TRBJ1-1	TRBD1	TGTGCCAGCAGCTACGACAGGGACACTGAAGCTTTCTTT	CASSYDRDTEAFF
.	14	TRBV6-5	TRBJ1-5	.	TGTGCCAGCAGCCCTAAGCAGGGCAGTCAGCCCCAGCATTTT	CASSPKQGSQPQHF
.	14	TRBV5-1	TRBJ1-2	TRBD1	TGCGCCAGCAGGACCGAGGGGGCGCGGAGCGGCTACACCTTC	CASRTEGARSGYTF
.	16	TRBV4-3	TRBJ2-7	TRBD2	TGCGCCAGCAGCCGAATTTTAGCGGGGAGCTCCTACGAGCAGTACTTC	CASSRILAGSSYEQYF
.	14	TRBV5-4	TRBJ2-1	TRBD1	TGTGCCAGCAGCTTAAACAGGGGTAACAATGAGCAGTTCTTC	CASSLNRGNNEQFF
.	14	TRBV19	TRBJ2-7	TRBD1	TGTGCCAGTAAACAAGGGACAGGGCCCTACGAGCAGTACTTC	CASKQGTGPYEQYF
.	14	TRBV7-2	TRBJ1-1	.	TGTGCCAGCAAACAAGGGGGGGCGAGCACTGAAGCTTTCTTT	CASKQGGASTEAFF
.	16	TRBV5-1	TRBJ2-7	.	TGCGCCAGCACCCCCGATGGGTTACTAGCTTCCTACGAGCAGTACTTC	CASTPDGLLASYEQYF
.	17	TRBV28	TRBJ2-4	TRBD1	TGTGCCAGCAGCCGCCCCCCGGGACAGGGGTCCAAAAACATTCAGTACTTC	CASSRPPGQGSKNIQYF
few	14	TRBV6-5	TRBJ2-7	.	TGTGCCAGCAGTTCTTACAGGGAGACCTACGAGCAGTACTTC	CASSSYRETYEQYF
.	13	TRBV15	TRBJ2-1	.	TGTGCCACCCTCTCGATAGCAGTCGATGAGCAGTTCTTC	CATLSIAVDEQFF
.	15	TRBV11-3	TRBJ2-7	TRBD2	TGTGCCAGCAGCTCGGGACTAGCGGGAGCGGGTGAGCAGTACTTC	CASSSGLAGAGEQYF
.	13	TRBV9	TRBJ2-3	.	TGTGCCAGCAGCGTAGGCGTAACAGATACGCAGTATTTT	CASSVGVTDTQYF
.	20	TRBV19	TRBJ2-5	.	TGTGCCAGTAGTATAGGCTTTCAGGGGCCGATGACTGCGTGGGGAGAGACCCAGTACTTC	CASSIGFQGPMTAWGETQYF
.	17	TRBV7-8	TRBJ2-1	.	TGTGCCAGCAGCTTAGCGCCTCGCGCAAGCTCCTACAATGAGCAGTTCTTC	CASSLAPRASSYNEQFF
.	20	TRBV6-1	TRBJ2-6	TRBD2	TGTGCCAGCAGTGAAGCGCTGCCTAGCGGGGATACCTCTGGGGCCAACGTCCTGACTTTC	CASSEALPSGDTSGANVLTF
.	14	TRBV7-3	TRBJ1-1	.	TGTGCCAGCAGCTTCACAGGGAGTAGCACTGAAGCTTTCTTT	CASSFTGSSTEAFF
.	13	TRBV29-1	TRBJ2-7	TRBD2	TGCAGCGTCGGAGGGACTAGTTGGCACGAGCAGTACTTC	CSVGGTSWHEQYF
.	12	TRBV29-1	TRBJ1-5	TRBD1	TGCAGCGTGGGACAGCGTAATCAGCCCCAGCATTTT	CSVGQRNQPQHF
once	13	TRBV19	TRBJ1-3	TRBD1	TGTGCCAGTAGAACGGGACAGGGAAACACCATATATTTT	CASRTGQGNTIYF
.	14	TRBV7-2	TRBJ2-7	TRBD1	TGTGCCAGCAGCGCCGGGACAGCCTCCTACGAGCAGTACTTC	CASSAGTASYEQYF
.	14	TRBV5-1	TRBJ2-7	.	TGCGCCAGCAGCTTCGGCGGCAAAACCTACGAGCAGTACTTC	CASSFGGKTYEQYF
.	14	TRBV5-1	TRBJ2-7	TRBD2	TGCGCCAGCAGCTACGAGCGGGGTAATTACGAGCAGTACTTC	CASSYERGNYEQYF
.	14	TRBV5-8	TRBJ2-5	.	TGTGCCAGCAGCTTAAAGGGGGTAGGGGAGACCCAGTACTTC	CASSLKGVGETQYF
.	10	TRBV28	TRBJ2-7	.	TGTGCCAGCAGCGGGAGCTCGAGAAGCTTC	CASSGSSRSF
.	12	TRBV5-8	TRBJ2-7	.	TGTGCCAGCAGCCCCTTAACCTACGAGCAGTACTTC	CASSPLTYEQYF
.	15	TRBV27	TRBJ2-1	TRBD1	TGTGCCAGCAGTTTAGGACAGGGGTGGGACAATGAGCAGTTCTTC	CASSLGQGWDNEQFF
.	15	TRBV18	TRBJ2-5	.	TGTGCCAGCTCACCACGTGGGGGCTACCAAGAGACCCAGTACTTC	CASSPRGGYQETQYF
.	16	TRBV9	TRBJ2-3	TRBD2	TGTGCCAGCAGCGTAGAACTAGCGGGGGGCACAGATACGCAGTATTTT	CASSVELAGGTDTQYF
.	16	TRBV7-3	TRBJ2-2	TRBD1	TGTGCCAGCAGCCCATGGGTTACAGGGGCGCCCGGGGAGCTGTTTTTT	CASSPWVTGAPGELFF